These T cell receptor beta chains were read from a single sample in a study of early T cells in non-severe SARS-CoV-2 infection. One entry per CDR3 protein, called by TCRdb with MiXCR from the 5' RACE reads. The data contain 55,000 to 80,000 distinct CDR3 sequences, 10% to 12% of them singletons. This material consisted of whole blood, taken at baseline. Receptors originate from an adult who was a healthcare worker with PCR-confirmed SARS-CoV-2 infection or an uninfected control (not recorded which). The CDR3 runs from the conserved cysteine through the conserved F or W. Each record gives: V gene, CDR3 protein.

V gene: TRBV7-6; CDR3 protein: CASSRHRGAGHTDTQYF
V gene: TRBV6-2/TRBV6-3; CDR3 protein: CASMRTGTDTQYF
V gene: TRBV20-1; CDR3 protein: CSAVNRAGGSDTQYF
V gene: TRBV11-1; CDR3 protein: CASSTGLFSYNEQFF
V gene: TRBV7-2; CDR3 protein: CASSLVGTSGGYNEQFF
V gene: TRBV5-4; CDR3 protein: CASSLIAGLGVTQYF
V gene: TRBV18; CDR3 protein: CASSPPVGRDNEQFF
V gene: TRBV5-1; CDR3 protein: CASSDDSNQPQHF
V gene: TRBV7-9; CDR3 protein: CASSFAGTETQYF
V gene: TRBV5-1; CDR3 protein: CASSPSGNSPLHF
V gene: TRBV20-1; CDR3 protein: CSAPSTGELFF
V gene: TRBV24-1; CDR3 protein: CATARTGVPGELFF
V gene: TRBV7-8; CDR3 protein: CASSWTGTTNEQYF
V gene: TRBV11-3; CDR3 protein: CASSLDETSGRSLTGELFF
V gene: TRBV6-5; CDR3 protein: CASSYAQGTSGGNEQFF
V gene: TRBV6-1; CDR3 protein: CASTARSGGYTF
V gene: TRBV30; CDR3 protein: CAWSGTGTTEAFF
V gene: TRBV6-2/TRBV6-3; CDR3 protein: CASIRASGETQYF
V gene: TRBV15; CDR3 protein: CATSSVLEGPETQYF
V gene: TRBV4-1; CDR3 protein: CVSSQEHLVPSEQYF
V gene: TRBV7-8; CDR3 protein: CASSLVAGGGQPQHF
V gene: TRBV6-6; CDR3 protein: CASSYSSTDLFSGANVLTF
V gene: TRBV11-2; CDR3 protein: CASSLMMVNTEAFF
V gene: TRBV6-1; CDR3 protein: CASSAWDSTDTQYF
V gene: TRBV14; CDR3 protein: CASSQAGGNSPLHF
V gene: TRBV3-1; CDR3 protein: CASSPTGDEQFF
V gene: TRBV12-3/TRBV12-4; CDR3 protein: CASSFVGSGTDTQYF
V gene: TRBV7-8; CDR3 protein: CASSLDERYEQYF
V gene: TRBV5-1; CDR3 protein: CASSVRDRGTDTQYF
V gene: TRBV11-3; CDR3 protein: CASSAGQGRKTQYF
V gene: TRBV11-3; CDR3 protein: CASSSFPNRTGNNYGYTF
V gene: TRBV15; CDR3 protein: CATSRAGQSPFGYTF
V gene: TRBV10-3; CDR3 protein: CAIAGHNIYEQYF